This entry lists 7 T cell receptor beta chains sequenced from one sample in a study of cytomegalovirus exposure and HLA in healthy donors. Use of 60 Vbeta and 13 Jbeta primers characterized the PCR. Sequencing used immunoSEQ multiplex PCR; TCRdb keeps in-frame clones, though not all of them. The repertoire holds 130,000 to 150,000 clones, with around 66% as singletons. Sequenced input: PBMCs. The receptors were gathered from a woman aged 25 to 45 in good health and CMV-seropositive.

This clone was counted a few times. The chain links TRBV7-6 to TRBJ1-4; tentative D call: TRBD1 (6 bases). Germline V lookup: CDR1 SGHVS, CDR2 FNYEAQ. Trimming removed 2 bases from V and 5 bases from J, with 15 bases in between. This CDR3 spans 16 amino acids. CDR3 in DNA: TGTGCCAGCAGCTTAACAGGGTCGGTTGAAAATGAAAAACTGTTTTTT. Translating it yields CASSLTGSVENEKLFF.

This clone came up a few times. The V gene is TRBV14, the J gene TRBJ2-7; a possible D gene is TRBD1 (5 bases). The ends were cut back, 5 bases at V and 2 bases at J, with 10 bases in the middle. Germline V CDR1 and CDR2: SGHDN, FVKESK. CDR3 size: 13 residues. The CDR3 region is CASSFTGTYEQYF. In nucleotides, the CDR3 is TGTGCCAGCAGCTTCACAGGTACCTACGAGCAGTACTTC.

The chain is built from TRBV5-8 and TRBJ2-1, with D tentatively TRBD2 (5 bases). Germline V lookup: CDR1 SGHTS, CDR2 YDEGEE. V shed 3 bases and J shed 7 bases, with 17 bases lying between them. The CDR3 runs to 15 residues. DNA of the CDR3: TGTGCCAGCAGCTCCGCCCGGACTGGGATTAATGAGCAGTTCTTC. It specifies CASSSARTGINEQFF.

This clone was seen a handful of times. Here the CDR3 reads CASSLRQYNEKLFF. CDR3 DNA: TGTGCCAGCAGCTTAAGACAGTATAATGAAAAACTGTTTTTT. The J gene is TRBJ1-4, the V gene TRBV11-2; a possible D gene is TRBD1 (5 bases). The CDR3 has 14 residues. The V and J ends lost 2 bases and 4 bases respectively, with 8 bases between them. The V gene's germline CDR1 is SGHAT and CDR2 FQNNGV.

The V and J genes are TRBV6-5 and TRBJ1-1; D may be TRBD1 (5 bases). Germline V CDR1 and CDR2: MNHEY, SVGAGI. The V end was cut by 4 bases, the J end by 1 base, with 7 bases between. This CDR3 has 13 residues. The CDR3 region is CASSLDTNTEAFF. The CDR3 region has the DNA TGTGCCAGCAGTTTGGACACGAACACTGAAGCTTTCTTT.

The CDR3, as DNA: TGTGCCAGCAGCTTAATTAGTTTCGGTCCTAGCACAGATACGCAGTATTTT. Translated, it gives CASSLISFGPSTDTQYF. V is TRBV7-9 and J is TRBJ2-3, with D unclear. Trimming cost V 2 bases and J 0 bases, with 15 bases left between them. This CDR3 region has 17 residues. Germline V gene data show CDR1 as SEHNR and CDR2 as FQNEAQ (reference sequence).

The chain employs TRBV29-1 and TRBJ1-2; 9 positions match TRBD1. This CDR3 is 13 amino acids long. CDR1 SQVTM and CDR2 ANQGSEA come from the germline V gene. The V segment lost 6 bases and the J segment 8 bases; nucleotides outside the gene matches: 10. The CDR3 DNA reads TGCAGCGTACCGGGACAGGGTCTATGGGGCTACACCTTC. This sequence encodes CSVPGQGLWGYTF. The variable domain in full, with the rest retrieved from reference TRBV29-1 and TRBJ1-2, is SAVISQKPSRDICQRGTSLTIQCQVDSQVTMMFWYRQQPGQSLTLIATANQGSEATYESGFVIDKFPISRPNLTFSTLTVSNMSPEDSSIYLCSVPGQGLWGYTFGSGTRLTVV.